A single sample gave rise to the 5 T cell receptor beta chains below, sequenced in a study of blood T cell repertoires in COVID-19. Repertoires were generated with immunoSEQ multiplex PCR, while TCRdb's copy carries only in-frame clones and drops some. The data hold around 160,000 clones, with 65% to 85% observed a single time. Sequenced: peripheral blood. These receptor sequences come from a man aged 60 to 69 with active or convalescent COVID-19.

This clone was found once. The chain is built from TRBV25-1 and TRBJ2-3; TRBD1 might be the D (6 bases). Trimming removed 8 bases at V and 6 bases at J, with 9 bases between. This CDR3 spans 11 amino acids. Germline CDR1 MGHDK, CDR2 SYGVNS. The CDR3: CASHTGDTQYF. The CDR3 DNA follows: TGTGCCAGCCACACAGGGGATACGCAGTATTTT.

In this sample, this clone turned up a few times. The chain links TRBV27 to TRBJ2-1; no firm D call. V dropped 5 bases and J dropped 6 bases, with 11 bases sitting between them. This CDR3 has 13 amino acids. CDR1 and CDR2 (germline): MNHEY, SMNVEV (reference sequence). The CDR3 nucleotides read TGTGCCAGCAGTGGTCCGGGTCTCAATGAGCAGTTCTTC. Translating it yields CASSGPGLNEQFF.

The CDR3 DNA is TGTGCCAGCAGATCCGACAGGCACTATGGCTACACCTTC. It translates to CASRSDRHYGYTF. The V gene is TRBV7-9, the J gene TRBJ1-2; possibly TRBD1 for D (6 bases). This CDR3 is 13 amino acids long. Germline V gene sequence: CDR1 SEHNR, CDR2 FQNEAQ (reference sequence). The V end was cut by 6 bases, the J end by 3 bases, with 11 bases between.

This chain joins TRBV18 and TRBJ2-1, with D perhaps matching TRBD2 (7 bases). The V and J ends lost 3 bases and 5 bases respectively, with 14 bases between them. Germline V CDR1 and CDR2: KGHSH, LQKENI. This CDR3 is 15 amino acids long. Here the CDR3 DNA reads TGTGCCAGCTCACCTTACGGGGGGCCCAACAATGAGCAGTTCTTC. Encoded protein: CASSPYGGPNNEQFF.

CDR3 coding DNA: TGTGCCACCAGCAAGGTCGCAGGGGGCTGGGAAAAACTGTTTTTT. Its protein product is CATSKVAGGWEKLFF. The V gene is TRBV15, the J gene TRBJ1-4; TRBD1 matches 8 bases. Per the germline V gene, CDR1 is LNHNV and CDR2 is YYDKDF (reference sequence). The trim removed 4 bases at V and 8 bases at J, leaving 9 bases unmatched. This CDR3 is 15 amino acids long.